This TCR beta chain is from a study of cytomegalovirus exposure and HLA in healthy donors. Overall study results and limits: Cytomegalovirus status, reportedly, was diagnosed with high specificity and sensitivity by the classifier. Differences between HLA loci emerged in a later analysis of TCR association rates, with DRB1 most and HLA-C fewest. A cluster of highly shared sequence variants was likely a sequencing artifact. A later analysis found common viral pathogens apparently linked to several of the most significant clusters.

The CDR3 contains 16 residues. The trim removed 6 bases at V and 5 bases at J, leaving 12 bases unmatched. Looked up from germline, CDR1 is MDHEN and CDR2 is SYDVKM. As regards this clone: Its antigen is not identified.

The PCR used 60 Vbeta and 13 Jbeta primers. Produced via immunoSEQ multiplex PCR; TCRdb's table is partial and in-frame only. Here the sample table reports 60,000 to 65,000 clones. The sample consisted of PBMCs. The sequence was obtained from a woman between 18 and 29 years old in good health and CMV-seronegative. The chain has TRBV28 and TRBJ2-1, with TRBD1 matching 8 bases. CDR3 nucleotides: TGTGCCAGCAGAAAGACCGGACAGGGATTTGACAATGAGCAGTTCTTC. It encodes CASRKTGQGFDNEQFF.